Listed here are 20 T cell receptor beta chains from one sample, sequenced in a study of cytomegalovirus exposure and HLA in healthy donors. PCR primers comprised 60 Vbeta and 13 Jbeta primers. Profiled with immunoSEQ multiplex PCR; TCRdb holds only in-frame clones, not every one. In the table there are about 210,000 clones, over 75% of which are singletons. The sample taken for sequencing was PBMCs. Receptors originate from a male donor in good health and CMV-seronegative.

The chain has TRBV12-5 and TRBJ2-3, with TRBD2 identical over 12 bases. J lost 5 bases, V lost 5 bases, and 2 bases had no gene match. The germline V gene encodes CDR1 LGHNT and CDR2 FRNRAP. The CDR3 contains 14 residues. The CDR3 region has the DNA TGTGCTAGTGGTCTAGCGGGAGGGATAGATACGCAGTATTTT. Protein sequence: CASGLAGGIDTQYF.

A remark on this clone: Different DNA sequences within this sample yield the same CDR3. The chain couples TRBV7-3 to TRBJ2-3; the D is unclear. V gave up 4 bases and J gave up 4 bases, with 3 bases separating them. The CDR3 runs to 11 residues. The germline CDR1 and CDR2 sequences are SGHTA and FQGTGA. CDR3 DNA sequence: TGTGCCAGCAGCTCGTCAGATACGCAGTATTTT. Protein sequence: CASSSSDTQYF.

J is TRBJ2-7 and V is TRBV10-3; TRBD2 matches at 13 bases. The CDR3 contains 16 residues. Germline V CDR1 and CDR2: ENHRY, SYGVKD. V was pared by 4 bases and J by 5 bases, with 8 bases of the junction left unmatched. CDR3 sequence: CAISGGLTSGRHEQYF. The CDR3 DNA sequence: TGTGCCATCAGTGGGGGTTTGACTAGCGGGAGGCACGAGCAGTACTTC.

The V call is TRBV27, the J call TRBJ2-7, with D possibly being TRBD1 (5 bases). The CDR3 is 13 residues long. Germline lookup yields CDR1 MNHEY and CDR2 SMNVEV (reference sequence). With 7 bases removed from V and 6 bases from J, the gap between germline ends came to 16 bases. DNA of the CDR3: TGTGCCAGCAATTCTTCTCCAGGGTTCGAGCAGTACTTC. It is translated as CASNSSPGFEQYF.

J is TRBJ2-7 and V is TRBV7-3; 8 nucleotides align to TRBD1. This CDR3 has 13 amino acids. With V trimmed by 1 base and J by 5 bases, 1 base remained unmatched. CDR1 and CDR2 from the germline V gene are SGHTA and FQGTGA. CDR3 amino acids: CASSLNRGDEQYF. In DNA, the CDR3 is TGTGCCAGCAGCTTAAACAGGGGGGACGAGCAGTACTTC.

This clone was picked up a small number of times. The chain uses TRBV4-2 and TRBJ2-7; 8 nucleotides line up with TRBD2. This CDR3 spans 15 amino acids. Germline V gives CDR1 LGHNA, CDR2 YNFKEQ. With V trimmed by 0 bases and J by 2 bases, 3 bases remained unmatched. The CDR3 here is CASSQDRGGPYEQYF. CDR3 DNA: TGTGCCAGCAGCCAAGATCGCGGGGGGCCCTACGAGCAGTACTTC.

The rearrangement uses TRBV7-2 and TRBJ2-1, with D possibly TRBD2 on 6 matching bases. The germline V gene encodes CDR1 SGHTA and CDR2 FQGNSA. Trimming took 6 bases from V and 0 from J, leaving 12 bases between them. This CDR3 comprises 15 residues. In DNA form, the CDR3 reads TGTGCCAGCAGAGCCCTCGGGAGCTCCTACAATGAGCAGTTCTTC. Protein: CASRALGSSYNEQFF.

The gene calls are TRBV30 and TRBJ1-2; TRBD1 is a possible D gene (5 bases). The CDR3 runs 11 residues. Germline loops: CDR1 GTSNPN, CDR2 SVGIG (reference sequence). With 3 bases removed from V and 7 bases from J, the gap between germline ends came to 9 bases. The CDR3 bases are TGTGCCTGGAGCGGTGGGGCTGGCTACACCTTC. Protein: CAWSGGAGYTF.

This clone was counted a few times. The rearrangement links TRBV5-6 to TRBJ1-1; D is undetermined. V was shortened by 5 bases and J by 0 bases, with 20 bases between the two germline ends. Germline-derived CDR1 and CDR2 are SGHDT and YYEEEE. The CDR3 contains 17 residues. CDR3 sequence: CASRHAELGLVNTEAFF. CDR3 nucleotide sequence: TGTGCCAGCAGACACGCTGAACTGGGCCTCGTGAACACTGAAGCTTTCTTT.

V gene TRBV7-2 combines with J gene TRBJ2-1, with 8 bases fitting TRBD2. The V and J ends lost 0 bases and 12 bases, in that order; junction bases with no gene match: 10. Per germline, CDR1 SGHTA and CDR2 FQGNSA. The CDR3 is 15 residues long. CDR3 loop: CASSLAPSSGTTQFF. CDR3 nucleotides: TGTGCCAGCAGCTTAGCGCCTAGTAGCGGGACAACGCAGTTCTTC.

CDR3 sequence: CASNRLAGTNTGELFF. CDR3 nucleotide sequence: TGTGCCAGTAATCGACTAGCGGGGACGAACACCGGGGAGCTGTTTTTT. The chain joins TRBV19 to TRBJ2-2; 11 positions match TRBD2. The CDR3 extends over 16 amino acids. V trimming: 7 bases; J trimming: 0 bases; junction bases outside the gene matches: 4. Germline V gene data show CDR1 as LNHDA and CDR2 as SQIVND (reference sequence).

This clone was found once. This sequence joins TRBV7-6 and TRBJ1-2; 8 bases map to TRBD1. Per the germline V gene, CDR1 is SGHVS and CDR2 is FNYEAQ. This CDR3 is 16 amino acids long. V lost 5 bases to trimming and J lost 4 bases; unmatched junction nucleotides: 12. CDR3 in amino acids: CASSPRTGRVGYGYTF. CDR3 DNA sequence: TGTGCCAGCAGCCCCCGGACAGGGCGTGTGGGCTATGGCTACACCTTC.

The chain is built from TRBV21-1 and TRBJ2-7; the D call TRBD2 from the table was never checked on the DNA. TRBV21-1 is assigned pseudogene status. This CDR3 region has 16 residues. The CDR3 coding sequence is TGTGCCAGCAGCACGCCGACTAGCCCCGGTTTGTGCGAGCAGTACTTC. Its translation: CASSTPTSPGLCEQYF.

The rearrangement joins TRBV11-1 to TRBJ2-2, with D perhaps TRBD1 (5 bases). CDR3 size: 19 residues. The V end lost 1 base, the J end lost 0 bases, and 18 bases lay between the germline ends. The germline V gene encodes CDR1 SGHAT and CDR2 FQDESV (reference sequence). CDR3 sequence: CASSLEFFVGQTNTGELFF. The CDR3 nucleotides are TGTGCCAGCAGCTTAGAATTTTTTGTAGGACAAACGAACACCGGGGAGCTGTTTTTT.

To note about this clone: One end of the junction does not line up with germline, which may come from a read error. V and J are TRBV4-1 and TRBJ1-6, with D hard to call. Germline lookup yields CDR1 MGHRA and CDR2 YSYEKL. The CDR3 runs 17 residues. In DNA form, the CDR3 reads TGCGCCGGCAGCCCAGAAGGGAGCGACACTTTAGGTTCACCCCTCCACTTT. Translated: CAGSPEGSDTLGSPLHF.

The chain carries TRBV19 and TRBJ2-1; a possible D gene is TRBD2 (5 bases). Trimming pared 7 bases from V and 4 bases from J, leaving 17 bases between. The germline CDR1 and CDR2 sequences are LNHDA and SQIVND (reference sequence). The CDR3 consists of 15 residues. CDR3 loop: CASTDRTSRYNEQFF. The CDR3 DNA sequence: TGTGCCAGTACCGATCGGACTTCGCGATACAATGAGCAGTTCTTC.

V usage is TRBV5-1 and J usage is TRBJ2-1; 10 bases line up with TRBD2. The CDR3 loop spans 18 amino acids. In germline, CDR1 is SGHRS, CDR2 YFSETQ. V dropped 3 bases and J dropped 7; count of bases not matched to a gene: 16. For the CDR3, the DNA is TGCGCCAGCAGCTCAATGGTGATAGCGGGAGGCCCCTTGAATGAGCAGTTCTTC. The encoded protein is CASSSMVIAGGPLNEQFF.

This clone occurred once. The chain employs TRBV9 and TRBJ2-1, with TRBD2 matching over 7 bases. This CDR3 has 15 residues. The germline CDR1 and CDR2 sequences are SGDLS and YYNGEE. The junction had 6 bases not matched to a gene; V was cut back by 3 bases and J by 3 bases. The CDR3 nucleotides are TGTGCCAGCAGCGATGGGGGGGAGGGCTACAATGAGCAGTTCTTC. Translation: CASSDGGEGYNEQFF.

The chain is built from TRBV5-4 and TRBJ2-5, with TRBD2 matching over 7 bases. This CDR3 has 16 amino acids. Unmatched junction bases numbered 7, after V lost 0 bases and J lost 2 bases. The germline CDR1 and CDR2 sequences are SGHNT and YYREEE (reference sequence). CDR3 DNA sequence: TGTGCCAGCAGCTTGGGGACCGGGACTATACAAGAGACCCAGTACTTC. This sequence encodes CASSLGTGTIQETQYF.

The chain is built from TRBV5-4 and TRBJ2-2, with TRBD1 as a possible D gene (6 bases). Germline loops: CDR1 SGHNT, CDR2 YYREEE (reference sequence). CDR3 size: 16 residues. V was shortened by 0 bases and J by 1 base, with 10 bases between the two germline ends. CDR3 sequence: CASSLVQGMNTGELFF. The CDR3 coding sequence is TGTGCCAGCAGCTTGGTACAGGGCATGAACACCGGGGAGCTGTTTTTT.